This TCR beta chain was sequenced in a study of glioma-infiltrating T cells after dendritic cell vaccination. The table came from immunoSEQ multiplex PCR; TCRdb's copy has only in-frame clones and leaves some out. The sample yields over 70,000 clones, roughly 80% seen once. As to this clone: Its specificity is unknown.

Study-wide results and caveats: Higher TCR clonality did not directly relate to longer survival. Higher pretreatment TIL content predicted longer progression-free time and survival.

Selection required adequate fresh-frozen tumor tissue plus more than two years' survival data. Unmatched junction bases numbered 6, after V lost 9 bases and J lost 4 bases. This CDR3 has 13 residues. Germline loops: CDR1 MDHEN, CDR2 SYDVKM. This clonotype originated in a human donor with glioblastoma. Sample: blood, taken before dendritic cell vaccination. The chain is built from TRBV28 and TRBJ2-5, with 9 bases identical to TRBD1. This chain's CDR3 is CASLSGQGETQYF. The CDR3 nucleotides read TGTGCCAGTCTGTCGGGACAGGGAGAGACCCAGTACTTC.